This T cell receptor beta chain was sequenced for a study of blood T cell repertoires in COVID-19. Looking at the study overall: Italy, Spain and the United States were the sources of the convalescent and acute COVID-19 samples. PBMCs, B-cell-depleted T cells, or T cells were the source of the cDNA or gDNA that made up the material.

The CDR3 is 15 amino acids. Germline V gives CDR1 SNHLY, CDR2 FYNNEI. V gave up 5 bases and J gave up 0 bases; unmatched junction bases: 3. In the authors' methods: Amplification with reference gene primers provided the estimates of nucleated cell counts. Sequenced by immunoSEQ multiplex PCR; TCRdb stores in-frame clones only, minus some. That table gives V, J and clone size, and the DNA gave D and trimming. Found here are about 240,000 clones, 80% to 85% of them singletons; the top ten hold 9.5% to 15%. This clone was observed a handful of times. The source is a woman in her sixties or seventies with active or convalescent COVID-19. This chain uses TRBV2 with TRBJ1-1; 10 bases align to TRBD1. Source material: peripheral blood. The CDR3 is CASSKDRGMNTEAFF. DNA for the CDR3: TGTGCCAGCAGTAAGGACAGGGGGATGAACACTGAAGCTTTCTTT.